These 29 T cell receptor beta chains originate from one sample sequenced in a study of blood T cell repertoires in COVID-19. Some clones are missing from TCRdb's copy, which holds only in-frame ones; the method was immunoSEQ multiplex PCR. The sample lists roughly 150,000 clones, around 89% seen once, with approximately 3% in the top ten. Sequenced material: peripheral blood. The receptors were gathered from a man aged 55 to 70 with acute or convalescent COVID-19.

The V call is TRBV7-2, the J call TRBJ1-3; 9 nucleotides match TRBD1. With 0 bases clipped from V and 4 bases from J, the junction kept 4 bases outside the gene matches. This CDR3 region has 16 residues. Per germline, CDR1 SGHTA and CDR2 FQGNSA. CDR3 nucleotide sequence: TGTGCCAGCAGCTTAGCGTCACAGGGGGCAGGAAACACCATATATTTT. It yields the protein CASSLASQGAGNTIYF.

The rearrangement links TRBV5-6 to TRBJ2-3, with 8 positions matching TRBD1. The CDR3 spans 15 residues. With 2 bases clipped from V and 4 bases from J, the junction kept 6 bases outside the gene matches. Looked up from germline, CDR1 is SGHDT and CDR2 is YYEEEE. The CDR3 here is CASSFSPQGADTQYF. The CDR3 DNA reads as TGTGCCAGCAGCTTTTCCCCACAGGGGGCAGATACGCAGTATTTT.

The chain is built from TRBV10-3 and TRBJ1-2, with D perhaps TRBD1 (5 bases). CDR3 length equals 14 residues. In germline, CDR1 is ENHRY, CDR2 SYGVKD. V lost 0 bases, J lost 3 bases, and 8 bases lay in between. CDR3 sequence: CAISESQGYYGYTF. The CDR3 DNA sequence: TGTGCCATCAGTGAGTCGCAGGGATACTATGGCTACACCTTC.

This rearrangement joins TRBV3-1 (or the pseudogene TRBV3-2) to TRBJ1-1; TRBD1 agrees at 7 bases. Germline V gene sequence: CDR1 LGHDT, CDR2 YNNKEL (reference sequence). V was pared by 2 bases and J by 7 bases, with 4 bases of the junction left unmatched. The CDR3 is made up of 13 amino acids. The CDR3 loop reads CASSQHGQDEAFF. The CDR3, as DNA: TGTGCCAGCAGCCAACACGGACAGGATGAAGCTTTCTTT.

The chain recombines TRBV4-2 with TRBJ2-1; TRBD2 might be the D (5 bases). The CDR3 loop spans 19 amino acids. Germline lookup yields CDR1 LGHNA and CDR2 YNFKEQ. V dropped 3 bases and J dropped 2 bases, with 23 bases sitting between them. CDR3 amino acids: CASSQARVVGRAAYNEQFF. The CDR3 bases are TGTGCCAGCAGCCAGGCACGGGTCGTAGGGCGGGCCGCCTACAATGAGCAGTTCTTC.

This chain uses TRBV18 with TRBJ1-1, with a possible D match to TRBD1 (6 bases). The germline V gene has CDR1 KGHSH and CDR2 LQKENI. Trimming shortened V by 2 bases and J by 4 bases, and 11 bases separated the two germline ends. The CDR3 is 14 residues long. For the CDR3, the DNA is TGTGCCAGCTCACCAGGGGGCGTAGTCACTGAAGCTTTCTTT. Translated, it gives CASSPGGVVTEAFF.

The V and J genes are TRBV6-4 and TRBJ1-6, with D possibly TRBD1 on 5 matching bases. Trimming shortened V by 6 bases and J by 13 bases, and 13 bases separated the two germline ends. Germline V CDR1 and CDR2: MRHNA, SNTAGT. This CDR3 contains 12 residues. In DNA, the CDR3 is TGTGCCAGCAGGACAGACAAGGGGCCCCTCCACTTT. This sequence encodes CASRTDKGPLHF.

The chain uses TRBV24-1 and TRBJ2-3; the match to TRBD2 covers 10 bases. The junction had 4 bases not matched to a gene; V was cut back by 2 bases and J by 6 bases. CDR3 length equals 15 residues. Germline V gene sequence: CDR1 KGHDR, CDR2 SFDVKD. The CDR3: CATSDWTSGGDTQYF. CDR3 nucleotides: TGTGCCACCAGTGATTGGACTAGCGGTGGGGATACGCAGTATTTT.

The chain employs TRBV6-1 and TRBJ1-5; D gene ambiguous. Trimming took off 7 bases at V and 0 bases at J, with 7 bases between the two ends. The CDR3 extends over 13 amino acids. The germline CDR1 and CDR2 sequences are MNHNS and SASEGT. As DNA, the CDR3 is TGTGCCAGCACACATAATAGCAATCAGCCCCAGCATTTT. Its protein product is CASTHNSNQPQHF.

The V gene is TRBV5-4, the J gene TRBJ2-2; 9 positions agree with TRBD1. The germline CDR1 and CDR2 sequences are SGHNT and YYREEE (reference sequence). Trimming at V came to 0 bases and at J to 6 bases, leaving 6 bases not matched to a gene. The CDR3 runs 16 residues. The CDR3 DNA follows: TGTGCCAGCAGCTTGGCTGGACAGGGGAATTCCGGGGAGCTGTTTTTT. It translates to CASSLAGQGNSGELFF. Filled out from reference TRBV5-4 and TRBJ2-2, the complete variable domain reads ETGVTQSPTHLIKTRGQQVTLRCSSQSGHNTVSWYQQALGQGPQFIFQYYREEENGRGNFPPRFSGLQFPNYSSELNVNALELDDSALYLCASSLAGQGNSGELFFGEGSRLTVL.

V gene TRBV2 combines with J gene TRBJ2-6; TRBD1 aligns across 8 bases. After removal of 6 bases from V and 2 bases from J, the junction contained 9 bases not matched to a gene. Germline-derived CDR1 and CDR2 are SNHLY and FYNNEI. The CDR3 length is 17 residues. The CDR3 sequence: CASRQDRERPGANVLTF. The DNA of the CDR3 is TGTGCCAGCAGGCAGGACAGGGAAAGGCCTGGGGCCAACGTCCTGACTTTC.

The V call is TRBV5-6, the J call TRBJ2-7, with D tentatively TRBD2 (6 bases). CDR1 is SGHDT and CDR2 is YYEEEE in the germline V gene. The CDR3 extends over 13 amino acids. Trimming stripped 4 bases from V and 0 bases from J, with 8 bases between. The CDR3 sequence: CASSPGASYEQYF. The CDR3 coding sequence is TGTGCCAGCAGCCCGGGAGCCTCCTACGAGCAGTACTTC.

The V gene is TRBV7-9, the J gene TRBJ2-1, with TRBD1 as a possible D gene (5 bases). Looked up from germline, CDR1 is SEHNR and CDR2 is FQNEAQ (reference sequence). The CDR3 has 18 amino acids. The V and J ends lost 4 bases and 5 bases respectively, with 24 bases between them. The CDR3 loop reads CASSSLTGGRPTHNEQFF. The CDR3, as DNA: TGTGCCAGCAGCTCCCTTACAGGTGGCAGGCCGACCCACAATGAGCAGTTCTTC.

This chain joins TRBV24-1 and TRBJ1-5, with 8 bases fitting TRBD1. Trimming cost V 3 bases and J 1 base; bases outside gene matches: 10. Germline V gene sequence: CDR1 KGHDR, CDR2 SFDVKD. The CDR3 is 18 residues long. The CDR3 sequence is CATSDGQGGGRSNQPQHF. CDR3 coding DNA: TGTGCCACCAGTGATGGACAGGGAGGAGGGAGGAGCAATCAGCCCCAGCATTTT.

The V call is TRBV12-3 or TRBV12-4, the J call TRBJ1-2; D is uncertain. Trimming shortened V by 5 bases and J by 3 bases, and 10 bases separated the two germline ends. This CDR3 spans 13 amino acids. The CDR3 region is CASSPDNYYGYTF. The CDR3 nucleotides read TGTGCCAGCAGTCCTGACAATTACTATGGCTACACCTTC.

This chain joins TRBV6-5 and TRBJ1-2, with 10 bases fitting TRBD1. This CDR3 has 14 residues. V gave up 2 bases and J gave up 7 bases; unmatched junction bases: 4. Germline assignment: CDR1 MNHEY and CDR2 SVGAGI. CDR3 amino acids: CASSYDRGRGGYTF. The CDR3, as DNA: TGTGCCAGCAGTTACGACAGGGGGCGCGGTGGCTACACCTTC.

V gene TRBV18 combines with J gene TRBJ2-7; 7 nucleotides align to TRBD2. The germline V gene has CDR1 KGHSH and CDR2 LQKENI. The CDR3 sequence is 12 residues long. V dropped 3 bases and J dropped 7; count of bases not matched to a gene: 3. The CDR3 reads CASSPPGGEQYF. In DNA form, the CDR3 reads TGTGCCAGCTCACCTCCGGGGGGTGAGCAGTACTTC.

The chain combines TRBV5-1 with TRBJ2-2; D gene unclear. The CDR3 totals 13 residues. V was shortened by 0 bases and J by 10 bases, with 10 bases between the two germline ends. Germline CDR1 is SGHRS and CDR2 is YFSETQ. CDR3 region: CASSLVPIEELFF. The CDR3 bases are TGCGCCAGCAGCTTGGTCCCGATAGAGGAGCTGTTTTTT. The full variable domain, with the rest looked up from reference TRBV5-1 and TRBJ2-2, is KAGVTQTPRYLIKTRGQQVTLSCSPISGHRSVSWYQQTPGQGLQFLFEYFSETQRNKGNFPGRFSGRQFSNSRSEMNVSTLELGDSALYLCASSLVPIEELFFGEGSRLTVL.

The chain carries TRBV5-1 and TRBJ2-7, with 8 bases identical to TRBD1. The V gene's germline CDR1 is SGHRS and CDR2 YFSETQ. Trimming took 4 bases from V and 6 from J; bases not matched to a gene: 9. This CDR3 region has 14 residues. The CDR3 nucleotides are TGCGCCAGCAGCGTGGACAGGGTGGGTGGCGAGCAGTACTTC. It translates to CASSVDRVGGEQYF.

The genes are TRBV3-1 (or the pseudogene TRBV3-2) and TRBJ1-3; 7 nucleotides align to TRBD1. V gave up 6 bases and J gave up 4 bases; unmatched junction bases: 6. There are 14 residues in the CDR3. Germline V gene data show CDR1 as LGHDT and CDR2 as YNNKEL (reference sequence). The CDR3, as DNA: TGTGCCAGCAGGACCGGGACAGCCGGAAACACCATATATTTT. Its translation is CASRTGTAGNTIYF.

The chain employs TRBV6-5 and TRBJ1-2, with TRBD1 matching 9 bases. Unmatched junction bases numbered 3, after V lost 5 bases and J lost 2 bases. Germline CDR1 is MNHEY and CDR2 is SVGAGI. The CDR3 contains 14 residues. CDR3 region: CASSKDRGNYGYTF. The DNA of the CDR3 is TGTGCCAGCAGTAAGGACAGGGGAAACTATGGCTACACCTTC.

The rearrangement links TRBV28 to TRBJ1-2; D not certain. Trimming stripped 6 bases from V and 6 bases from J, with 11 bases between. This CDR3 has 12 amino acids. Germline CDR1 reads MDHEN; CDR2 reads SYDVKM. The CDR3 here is CASRTKAHGYTF. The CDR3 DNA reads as TGTGCCAGCAGGACTAAGGCCCATGGCTACACCTTC.

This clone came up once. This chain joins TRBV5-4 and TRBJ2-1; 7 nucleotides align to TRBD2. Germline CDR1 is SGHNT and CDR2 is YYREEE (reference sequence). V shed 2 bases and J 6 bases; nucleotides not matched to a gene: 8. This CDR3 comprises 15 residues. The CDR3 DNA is TGTGCCAGCAGCTTTATAACGGGGGGACCCAATGAGCAGTTCTTC. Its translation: CASSFITGGPNEQFF.

The CDR3 is CASSQEFRRKANEKLFF. The CDR3 nucleotides are TGTGCCAGCAGCCAAGAATTCCGGAGGAAGGCTAATGAAAAACTGTTTTTT. The chain combines TRBV14 with TRBJ1-4; D unclear. Trimming stripped 0 bases from V and 3 bases from J, with 14 bases between. Germline CDR1 is SGHDN and CDR2 is FVKESK. This CDR3 has 17 residues.

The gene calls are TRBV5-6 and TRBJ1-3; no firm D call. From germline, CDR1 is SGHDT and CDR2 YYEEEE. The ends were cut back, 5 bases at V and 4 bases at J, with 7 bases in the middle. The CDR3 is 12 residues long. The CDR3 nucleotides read TGTGCCAGCAGTACACTAGGAAACACCATATATTTT. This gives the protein CASSTLGNTIYF.

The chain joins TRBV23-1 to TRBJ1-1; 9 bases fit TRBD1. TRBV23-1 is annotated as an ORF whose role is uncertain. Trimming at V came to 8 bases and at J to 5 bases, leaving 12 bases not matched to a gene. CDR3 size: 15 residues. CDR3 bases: TGCGCCAGCTCATCCCGGGACAGGGAAATGACTGAAGCTTTCTTT. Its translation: CASSSRDREMTEAFF.

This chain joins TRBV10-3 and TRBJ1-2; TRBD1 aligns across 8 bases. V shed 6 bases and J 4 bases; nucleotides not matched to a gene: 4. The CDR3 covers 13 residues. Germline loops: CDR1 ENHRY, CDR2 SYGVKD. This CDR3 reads CAISPTGGYGYTF. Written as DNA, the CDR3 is TGTGCCATCAGCCCAACAGGGGGCTATGGCTACACCTTC.

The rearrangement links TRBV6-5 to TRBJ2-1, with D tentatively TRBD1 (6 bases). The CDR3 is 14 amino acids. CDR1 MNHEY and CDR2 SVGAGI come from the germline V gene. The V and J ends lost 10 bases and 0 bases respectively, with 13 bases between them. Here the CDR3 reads CATRDMGSYNEQFF. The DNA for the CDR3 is TGTGCCACAAGGGACATGGGCTCCTACAATGAGCAGTTCTTC.

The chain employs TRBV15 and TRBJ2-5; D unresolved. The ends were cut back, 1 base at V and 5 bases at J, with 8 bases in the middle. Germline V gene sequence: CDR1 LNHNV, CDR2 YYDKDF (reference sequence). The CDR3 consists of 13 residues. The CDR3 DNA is TGTGCCACCAGCAGAGTGGCGAGGGAGACCCAGTACTTC. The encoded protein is CATSRVARETQYF.